A selection of T cell receptor beta chains follows, all from one sample in a study of T cell repertoires in cytomegalovirus infection. TCRdb independently ran MiXCR on the reads; one entry per CDR3 protein. This sample has 250,000 or so distinct CDR3 sequences, with roughly 10% found just once. Sequenced input: PBMCs. Receptors were obtained from a human donor in good health (CMV status not recorded). Some clones in this sample may be carry-over from other donors' samples. CDR3s include the opening cysteine and the closing phenylalanine or tryptophan. Fields, in order: clone size, J gene, V gene, D gene, CDR3 protein, CDR3 DNA. D genes are given only for firm matches. Only part of the rows carry a size: once, few, many, or a class if the clone is expanded.

size: NA
J: TRBJ1-5
V: TRBV6-1
D: NA
CDR3: CASTDSQPGFQPQHF
DNA: TGTGCCAGCACAGACAGCCAGCCGGGGTTTCAGCCCCAGCATTTT

size: many
J: TRBJ2-7
V: TRBV7-2
D: NA
CDR3: CASSLEVAPSYEQYF
DNA: TGTGCCAGCAGCTTAGAGGTGGCCCCCTCCTACGAGCAGTACTTC

size: many
J: TRBJ1-2
V: TRBV7-8
D: NA
CDR3: CASSSRTVYGYTF
DNA: TGTGCCAGCAGCTCCCGGACTGTCTATGGCTACACCTTC

size: many
J: TRBJ2-5
V: TRBV7-2
D: TRBD2
CDR3: CASSSTGTSGVPSYF
DNA: TGTGCCAGCAGCTCCACCGGGACTAGCGGGGTCCCTTCGTACTTC

size: NA
J: TRBJ1-1
V: TRBV2
D: NA
CDR3: CASIPKTVHTEAFF
DNA: TGTGCCAGCATCCCCAAGACGGTCCACACTGAAGCTTTCTTT

size: many
J: TRBJ2-7
V: TRBV20-1
D: NA
CDR3: CSARREMSYEQYF
DNA: TGCAGTGCTAGGCGGGAAATGTCCTACGAGCAGTACTTC

size: few
J: TRBJ2-2
V: TRBV4-3
D: NA
CDR3: CASSQLHEGPLTGELFF
DNA: TGCGCCAGCAGCCAACTTCACGAGGGGCCCCTCACCGGGGAGCTGTTTTTT

size: NA
J: TRBJ1-2
V: TRBV20-1
D: NA
CDR3: CSALKPGQANYGYTF
DNA: TGCAGTGCCCTTAAGCCGGGACAAGCTAACTATGGCTACACCTTC

size: many
J: TRBJ2-3
V: TRBV12-5
D: NA
CDR3: CASGSDFQTGTQYF
DNA: TGTGCTAGTGGTTCGGACTTCCAGACGGGTACGCAGTATTTT

size: few
J: TRBJ2-5
V: TRBV20-1
D: TRBD2
CDR3: CSASPTSGGRAKETQYF
DNA: TGCAGTGCTAGCCCCACTAGCGGGGGGCGCGCTAAAGAGACCCAGTACTTC

size: few
J: TRBJ2-7
V: TRBV7-9
D: TRBD1
CDR3: CASSLAGTGGEQYF
DNA: TGTGCCAGCAGCTTGGCCGGGACAGGGGGCGAGCAGTACTTC

size: few
J: TRBJ2-7
V: TRBV18
D: TRBD1
CDR3: CASSPPNTGQTSYEQYF
DNA: TGTGCCAGCTCACCACCGAATACGGGACAGACATCCTACGAGCAGTACTTC

size: many
J: TRBJ2-7
V: TRBV7-2
D: TRBD2
CDR3: CASSHLAGGRLQYF
DNA: TGTGCCAGCAGCCATTTAGCGGGGGGCCGCCTACAGTACTTC

size: many
J: TRBJ1-6
V: TRBV7-6
D: NA
CDR3: CASSPSSGVTFSSPLHF
DNA: TGTGCCAGCAGCCCCTCCAGCGGGGTAACGTTTAGCTCACCCCTCCACTTT

size: many
J: TRBJ1-1
V: TRBV7-8
D: NA
CDR3: CATRRGGGNTEAFF
DNA: TGTGCCACCCGACGGGGGGGAGGGAACACTGAAGCTTTCTTT

size: few
J: TRBJ2-7
V: TRBV6-8
D: TRBD1
CDR3: CASRLQGNAYEQYF
DNA: TGTGCCAGCAGATTACAGGGGAATGCCTACGAGCAGTACTTC

size: NA
J: TRBJ2-7
V: TRBV10-3
D: TRBD1
CDR3: CAAVGTEPYEQYF
DNA: TGTGCCGCCGTGGGGACAGAACCCTACGAGCAGTACTTC